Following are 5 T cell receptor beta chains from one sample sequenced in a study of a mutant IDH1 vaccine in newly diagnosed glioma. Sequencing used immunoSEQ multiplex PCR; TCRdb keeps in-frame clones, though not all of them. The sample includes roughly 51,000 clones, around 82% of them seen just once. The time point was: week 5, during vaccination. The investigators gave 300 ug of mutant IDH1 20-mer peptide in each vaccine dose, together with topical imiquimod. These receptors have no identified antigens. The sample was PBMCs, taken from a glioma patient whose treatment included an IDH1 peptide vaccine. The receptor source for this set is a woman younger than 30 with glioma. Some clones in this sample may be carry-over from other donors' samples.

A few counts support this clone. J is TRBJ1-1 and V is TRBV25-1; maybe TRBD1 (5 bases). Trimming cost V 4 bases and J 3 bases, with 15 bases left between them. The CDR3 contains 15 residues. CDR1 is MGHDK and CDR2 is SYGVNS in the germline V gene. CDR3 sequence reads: CASSGRQRVDTEAFF. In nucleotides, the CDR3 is TGTGCCAGCAGTGGCCGACAGAGGGTGGACACTGAAGCTTTCTTT.

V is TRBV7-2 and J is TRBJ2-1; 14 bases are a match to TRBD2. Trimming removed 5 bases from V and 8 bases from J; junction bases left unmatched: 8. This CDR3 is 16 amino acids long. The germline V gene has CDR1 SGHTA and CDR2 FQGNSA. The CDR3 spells CASSTPGTSGRYEQFF. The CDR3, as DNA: TGTGCCAGCAGCACCCCCGGGACTAGCGGGAGATATGAGCAGTTCTTC.

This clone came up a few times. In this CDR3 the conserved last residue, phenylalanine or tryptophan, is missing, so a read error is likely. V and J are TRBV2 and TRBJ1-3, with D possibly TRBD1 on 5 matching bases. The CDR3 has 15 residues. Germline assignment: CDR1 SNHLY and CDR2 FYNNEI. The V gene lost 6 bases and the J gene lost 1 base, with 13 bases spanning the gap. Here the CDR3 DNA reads TGTGCCAGCAGAGCCCAACAGGTGTCTGGAAACACCATATATCTT. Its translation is CASRAQQVSGNTIYL.

CDR3 protein: CAIAMRLILDEQFF. For the CDR3, the DNA is TGTGCCATAGCGATGCGTCTAATATTGGATGAGCAGTTCTTC. V and J are TRBV10-3 and TRBJ2-1; D is ambiguous. The CDR3 spans 14 residues. V shed 9 bases and J shed 8 bases, with 20 bases lying between them. The germline V gene has CDR1 ENHRY and CDR2 SYGVKD.

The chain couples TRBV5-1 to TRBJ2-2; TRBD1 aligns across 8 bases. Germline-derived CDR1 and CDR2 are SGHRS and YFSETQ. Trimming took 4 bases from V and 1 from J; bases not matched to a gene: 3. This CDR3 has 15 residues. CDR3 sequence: CASSAGTGNTGELFF. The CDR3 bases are TGCGCCAGCAGCGCCGGGACAGGGAACACCGGGGAGCTGTTTTTT.